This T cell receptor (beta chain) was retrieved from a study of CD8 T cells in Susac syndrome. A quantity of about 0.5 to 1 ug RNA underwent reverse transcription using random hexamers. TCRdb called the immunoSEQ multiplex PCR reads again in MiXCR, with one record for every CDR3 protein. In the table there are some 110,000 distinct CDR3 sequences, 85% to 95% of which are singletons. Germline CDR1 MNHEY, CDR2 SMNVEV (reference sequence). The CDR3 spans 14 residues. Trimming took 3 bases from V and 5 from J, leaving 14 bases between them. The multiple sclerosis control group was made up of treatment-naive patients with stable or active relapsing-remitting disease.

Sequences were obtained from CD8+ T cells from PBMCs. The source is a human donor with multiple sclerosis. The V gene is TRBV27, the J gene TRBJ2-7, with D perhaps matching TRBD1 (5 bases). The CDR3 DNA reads TGTGCCAGCAGTTTCAGTTCAAGGGGAAACGAGCAGTACTTC. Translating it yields CASSFSSRGNEQYF.